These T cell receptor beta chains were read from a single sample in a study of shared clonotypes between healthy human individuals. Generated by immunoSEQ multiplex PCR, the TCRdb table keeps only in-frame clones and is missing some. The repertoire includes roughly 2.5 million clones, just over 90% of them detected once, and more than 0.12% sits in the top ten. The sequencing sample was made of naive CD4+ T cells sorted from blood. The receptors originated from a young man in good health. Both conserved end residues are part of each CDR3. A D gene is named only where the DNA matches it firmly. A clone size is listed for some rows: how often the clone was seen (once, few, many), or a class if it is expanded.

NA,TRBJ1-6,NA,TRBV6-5,CASSYSGQMNSPLHF,TGTGCCAGCAGTTACTCAGGCCAGATGAATTCACCCCTCCACTTT
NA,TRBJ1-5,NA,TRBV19,CASSRRQAGNQPQHF,TGTGCCAGTAGTAGGAGACAGGCGGGCAATCAGCCCCAGCATTTT
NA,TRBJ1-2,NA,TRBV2,CASSPTLNYGYTF,TGTGCCAGTTCCCCTACTCTGAACTATGGCTACACCTTC
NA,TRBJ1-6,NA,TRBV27,CASSLFRVGNSPLHF,TGTGCCAGCAGTTTATTTAGGGTAGGCAATTCACCCCTCCACTTT
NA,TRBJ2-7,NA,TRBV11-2,CASSLSRASYEQYF,TGTGCCAGCAGCCTTAGCAGGGCATCCTACGAGCAGTACTTC
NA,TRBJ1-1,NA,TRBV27,CASSNRLNWQGRTEAFF,TGTGCCAGCAGCAACCGACTAAATTGGCAGGGGAGGACTGAAGCTTTCTTT
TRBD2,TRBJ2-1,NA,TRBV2,CASRQLAGGSYNEQFF,TGTGCCAGCAGACAACTAGCGGGGGGATCCTACAATGAGCAGTTCTTC
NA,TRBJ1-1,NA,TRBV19,CASSVGGGWAFF,TGTGCCAGTAGCGTGGGGGGTGGATGGGCTTTCTTT
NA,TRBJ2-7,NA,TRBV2,CASSLNRPEQYF,TGTGCCAGCAGCCTTAACAGGCCCGAGCAGTACTTC
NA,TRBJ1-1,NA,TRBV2,CASTSTGWDTEAFF,TGTGCCAGCACATCAACAGGTTGGGACACTGAAGCTTTCTTT
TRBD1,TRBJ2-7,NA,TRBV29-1,CSSKGRVDRGHEQYF,TGCAGCTCCAAGGGTAGAGTAGACAGGGGCCACGAGCAGTACTTC
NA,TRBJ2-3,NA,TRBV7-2,CASSTGPLDTQYF,TGTGCCAGCAGCACGGGCCCTTTAGATACGCAGTATTTT
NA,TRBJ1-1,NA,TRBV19,CASKRTGFGTEAFF,TGTGCCAGTAAGAGAACAGGGTTCGGCACTGAAGCTTTCTTT
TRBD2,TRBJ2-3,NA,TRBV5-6,CASSLGLAVTDTQYF,TGTGCCAGCAGCTTGGGACTAGCGGTCACAGATACGCAGTATTTT
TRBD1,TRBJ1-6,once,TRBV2,CATRGQGTKYAPLHF,TGTGCCACCCGGGGACAGGGGACGAAATACGCACCCCTCCACTTT
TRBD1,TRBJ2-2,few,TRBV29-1,CSVRTGTYTGELFF,TGCAGCGTTCGGACAGGGACGTACACCGGGGAGCTGTTTTTT
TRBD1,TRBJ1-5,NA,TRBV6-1,CASSEGQGLYQPQHF,TGTGCCAGCAGTGAGGGACAGGGATTATATCAGCCCCAGCATTTT
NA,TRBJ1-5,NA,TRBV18,CASSSDRDQPQHF,TGTGCCAGCTCATCAGACAGAGATCAGCCCCAGCATTTT
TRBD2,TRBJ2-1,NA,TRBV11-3,CASSSAGTSVFNEQFF,TGTGCCAGCAGCTCGGCCGGGACTAGCGTCTTCAATGAGCAGTTCTTC
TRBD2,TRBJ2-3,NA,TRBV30,CAWSTLIAGGPILGPDSTDTQYF,TGTGCCTGGAGTACATTAATAGCGGGAGGGCCGATTTTGGGCCCAGACAGCACAGATACGCAGTATTTT
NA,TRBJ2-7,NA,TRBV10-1,CASSDPTTYEQYF,TGCGCCAGCAGTGACCCCACTACCTACGAGCAGTACTTC
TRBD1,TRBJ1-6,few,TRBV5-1,CASSLGQGVSPLHF,TGCGCCAGCAGCTTGGGACAGGGGGTTTCACCCCTCCACTTT
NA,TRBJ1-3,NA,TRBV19,CASSQRSVLGNTIYF,TGTGCCAGTAGTCAGAGGTCCGTTCTGGGAAACACCATATATTTT
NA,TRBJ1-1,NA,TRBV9,CASSVDLERTEAFF,TGTGCCAGCAGCGTAGACCTCGAGAGGACTGAAGCTTTCTTT
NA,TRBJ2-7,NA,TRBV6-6,CASSYGGGDSYEQYF,TGTGCCAGCAGTTACGGAGGAGGAGACTCCTACGAGCAGTACTTC
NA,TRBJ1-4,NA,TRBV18,CASLPSGAPIGKLFF,TGTGCCAGCTTACCATCAGGGGCACCCATCGGAAAACTGTTTTTT
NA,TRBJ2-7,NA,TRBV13,CASSLRLLGYEQYF,TGTGCCAGCAGCTTACGGTTACTTGGATACGAGCAGTACTTC
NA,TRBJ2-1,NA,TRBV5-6,CASSLGLFGGGFYNEQFF,TGTGCCAGCAGCTTGGGTTTATTTGGGGGAGGTTTTTACAATGAGCAGTTCTTC
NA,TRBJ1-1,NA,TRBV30,CAWLVGADSTEAFF,TGTGCCTGGTTGGTAGGGGCGGATTCCACTGAAGCTTTCTTT
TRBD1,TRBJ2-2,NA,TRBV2,CASSPQGPAGGNTGELFF,TGTGCCAGCAGCCCACAGGGGCCAGCAGGCGGGAACACCGGGGAGCTGTTTTTT
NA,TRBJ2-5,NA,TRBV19,CASSGSRDFRTEAQYF,TGTGCCAGTAGTGGTAGCCGGGACTTCCGCACGGAGGCCCAGTACTTC
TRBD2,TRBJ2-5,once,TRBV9,CASSVGASGGAQETQYF,TGTGCCAGCAGCGTAGGGGCTAGCGGGGGGGCCCAAGAGACCCAGTACTTC
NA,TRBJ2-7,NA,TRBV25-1,CASSFLGTGQYF,TGTGCCAGCAGTTTCCTGGGGACGGGGCAGTACTTC
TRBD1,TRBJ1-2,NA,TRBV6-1,CASSEGQGAAYTF,TGTGCCAGCAGTGAAGGGCAGGGGGCTGCCTACACCTTC
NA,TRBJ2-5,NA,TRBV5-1,CASSLYGEETQYF,TGCGCCAGCAGCTTGTACGGGGAAGAGACCCAGTACTTC
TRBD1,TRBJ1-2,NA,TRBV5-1,CASSLAGTGTWGYTF,TGCGCCAGCAGCTTGGCCGGGACAGGGACTTGGGGCTACACCTTC
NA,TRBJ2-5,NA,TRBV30,CAWSEAYGALTQYF,TGTGCCTGGAGTGAGGCTTATGGGGCTTTAACCCAGTACTTC
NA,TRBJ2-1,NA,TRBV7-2,CASSQALARGQFF,TGTGCCAGCAGCCAAGCCCTCGCGAGGGGGCAGTTCTTC
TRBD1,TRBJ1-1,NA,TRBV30,CAWRLGQGEAFF,TGTGCCTGGAGGCTGGGACAGGGTGAAGCTTTCTTT
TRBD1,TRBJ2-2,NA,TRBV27,CASSDRGAGELFF,TGTGCCAGCAGTGACAGGGGGGCCGGGGAGCTGTTTTTT
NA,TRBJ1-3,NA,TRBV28,CASSGTDISGNTIYF,TGTGCCAGCAGTGGGACGGACATCTCTGGAAACACCATATATTTT